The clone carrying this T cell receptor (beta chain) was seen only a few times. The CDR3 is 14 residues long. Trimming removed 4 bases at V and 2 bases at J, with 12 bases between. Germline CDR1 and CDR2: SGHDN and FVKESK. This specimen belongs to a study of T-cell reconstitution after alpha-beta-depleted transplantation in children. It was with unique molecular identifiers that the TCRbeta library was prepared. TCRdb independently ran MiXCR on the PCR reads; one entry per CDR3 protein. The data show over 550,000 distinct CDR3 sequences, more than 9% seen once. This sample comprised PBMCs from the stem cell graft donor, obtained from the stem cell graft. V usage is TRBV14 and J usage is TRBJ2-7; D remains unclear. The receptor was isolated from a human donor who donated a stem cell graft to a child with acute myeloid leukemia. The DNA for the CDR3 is TGTGCCAGCAGCCTAAGATTGGAGCCCTACGAGCAGTACTTC. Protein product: CASSLRLEPYEQYF.